A single sample is the source of the 28 T cell receptor beta chains below, sequenced in a study of T cell responses to AZD1222 COVID-19 vaccine. Sequenced by immunoSEQ multiplex PCR; TCRdb stores in-frame clones only, minus some. The profile shows 150,000 to 200,000 clones, roughly 90% of them singletons. The sample here was peripheral blood, taken on day 0 of AZD1222 vaccination. These receptors all stem from an adult in good health.

V gene TRBV2 combines with J gene TRBJ1-1, with 10 bases aligning to TRBD1. This CDR3 has 14 amino acids. Per germline, CDR1 SNHLY and CDR2 FYNNEI. Trimming at V came to 6 bases and at J to 4 bases, leaving 5 bases not matched to a gene. DNA of the CDR3: TGTGCCAGCAGGGGGGACAGGGGTGGCACTGAAGCTTTCTTT. It yields the protein CASRGDRGGTEAFF.

This clone was counted once. V and J are TRBV4-2 and TRBJ2-1; perhaps D is TRBD1 or TRBD2 (5 bases each). The germline CDR1 and CDR2 sequences are LGHNA and YNFKEQ. The ends were cut back, 4 bases at V and 6 bases at J, with 10 bases in the middle. The CDR3 runs 13 residues. CDR3 region: CASSLRGSNEQFF. In DNA, the CDR3 is TGTGCCAGCAGCCTCCGGGGCTCCAATGAGCAGTTCTTC.

The genes are TRBV9 and TRBJ2-2, with D tentatively TRBD2 (5 bases). Germline CDR1 reads SGDLS; CDR2 reads YYNGEE. Trimming left V 0 bases short and J 5 bases short, with 17 bases between. This CDR3 is built from 17 residues. CDR3 sequence (DNA): TGTGCCAGCAGCGTAGAGAGGGCTGGCCTTTTGACCGGGGAGCTGTTTTTT. Its translation is CASSVERAGLLTGELFF.

This clone has only one observation. The chain links TRBV6-6 to TRBJ2-7, with D perhaps TRBD2 (7 bases). The V gene lost 6 bases and the J gene lost 6 bases, with 18 bases spanning the gap. The CDR3 is 14 residues long. The germline V gene encodes CDR1 MNHNY and CDR2 SVGAGI (reference sequence). In nucleotides, the CDR3 is TGTGCCAGCAGCGATACAGGGAGGGGAACCGAGCAGTACTTC. It specifies CASSDTGRGTEQYF.

This clone has only a few counts. The CDR3 nucleotides read TGTGCCAGCAGCTTTTCAGCAGCCAAAAACATTCAGTACTTC. Its translation is CASSFSAAKNIQYF. The chain links TRBV5-6 to TRBJ2-4; D not certain. V was clipped by 2 bases and J by 0 bases, with 6 bases between them. CDR3 length equals 14 residues. Germline V gene data show CDR1 as SGHDT and CDR2 as YYEEEE.

The rearrangement joins TRBV10-3 to TRBJ2-1; D is perhaps TRBD2 (6 bases). V lost 4 bases and J lost 8, with 12 bases in between. The CDR3 runs 13 residues. The V gene's germline CDR1 is ENHRY and CDR2 SYGVKD. The CDR3 region has the DNA TGTGCCATCAGTGGGGGGGATTTCGATGAGCAGTTCTTC. Amino acids: CAISGGDFDEQFF.

The chain carries TRBV7-6 and TRBJ2-7, with D tentatively TRBD2 (6 bases). The CDR3 contains 15 residues. Trimming removed 5 bases at V and 6 bases at J, with 20 bases between. Germline V gene data show CDR1 as SGHVS and CDR2 as FNYEAQ. The CDR3, as DNA: TGTGCCAGCAGCCTAATTGACCGGGAGTTCCGCGAGCAGTACTTC. This gives the protein CASSLIDREFREQYF.

The chain carries TRBV5-1 and TRBJ2-4; 11 bases match TRBD1. With V trimmed by 7 bases and J by 6 bases, 6 bases remained unmatched. The CDR3 contains 14 residues. From germline, CDR1 is SGHRS and CDR2 YFSETQ. The CDR3 DNA follows: TGCGCCAGCCAGGACAGGGGGCAGGGAAACATTCAGTACTTC. Protein product: CASQDRGQGNIQYF.

J is TRBJ2-5 and V is TRBV7-8; D remains unclear. The CDR3 spans 14 residues. V was clipped by 2 bases and J by 3 bases, with 10 bases between them. CDR1 SGHVS and CDR2 FQNEAQ come from the germline V gene. CDR3 sequence: CASSLQTPKETQYF. In nucleotides, the CDR3 is TGTGCCAGCAGCTTACAGACGCCGAAAGAGACCCAGTACTTC. Complete variable domain (other parts from reference TRBV7-8 and TRBJ2-5): GAGVSQSPRYKVAKRGQDVALRCDPISGHVSLFWYQQALGQGPEFLTYFQNEAQLDKSGLPSDRFFAERPEGSVSTLKIQRTQQEDSAVYLCASSLQTPKETQYFGPGTRLLVL.

The sample holds one count of this clone. The V gene is TRBV21-1, the J gene TRBJ1-6; TRBD1 is the table's D call, not checked against the DNA. TRBV21-1 is classified as a pseudogene. The CDR3 totals 15 residues. CDR3: CASSYRNRGNSPLHF. CDR3 DNA sequence: TGTGCCAGCAGCTATCGCAACAGGGGGAATTCACCCCTCCACTTT.

V usage is TRBV6-5 and J usage is TRBJ1-5, with D perhaps TRBD1 (5 bases). Germline V gene lookup returns CDR1 MNHEY and CDR2 SVGAGI. The CDR3 loop spans 13 amino acids. Trimming removed 4 bases at V and 3 bases at J, with 7 bases between. The CDR3 sequence: CASSSGPNQPQHF. The CDR3 DNA sequence: TGTGCCAGCAGTTCAGGGCCCAATCAGCCCCAGCATTTT.

The chain is built from TRBV2 and TRBJ1-1; 8 bases align to TRBD1. CDR1 and CDR2 from the germline V gene are SNHLY and FYNNEI. The CDR3 sequence is 13 residues long. V dropped 6 bases and J dropped 5; count of bases not matched to a gene: 5. The CDR3 region is CASRQDRATEAFF. CDR3 DNA sequence: TGTGCCAGCAGGCAGGACAGGGCAACTGAAGCTTTCTTT.

This clone was observed once. The J gene is TRBJ2-7, the V gene TRBV5-1; tentatively, D is TRBD2 (5 bases). With 1 base removed from V and 3 bases from J, the gap between germline ends came to 11 bases. From germline, CDR1 is SGHRS and CDR2 YFSETQ. CDR3 length equals 14 residues. The CDR3 here is CASSLLYGSYEQYF. The CDR3 DNA reads as TGCGCCAGCAGCTTGCTCTATGGGAGCTACGAGCAGTACTTC. The whole variable domain, filled in from reference TRBV5-1 and TRBJ2-7, reads KAGVTQTPRYLIKTRGQQVTLSCSPISGHRSVSWYQQTPGQGLQFLFEYFSETQRNKGNFPGRFSGRQFSNSRSEMNVSTLELGDSALYLCASSLLYGSYEQYFGPGTRLTVT.

The chain recombines TRBV2 with TRBJ1-1; the D gene is possibly TRBD1 (5 bases). CDR1 and CDR2 from the germline V gene are SNHLY and FYNNEI. This CDR3 is built from 14 residues. The V gene lost 6 bases and the J gene lost 10 bases, with 21 bases spanning the gap. The CDR3 nucleotides read TGTGCCAGCAGGCCGCAAGCCCCCGGAGGGGCAGCTTTCTTT. Its translation is CASRPQAPGGAAFF.

The chain joins TRBV20-1 to TRBJ2-5; 8 bases line up with TRBD2. With V trimmed by 8 bases and J by 6 bases, 5 bases remained unmatched. Germline V CDR1 and CDR2: DFQATT, SNEGSKA (reference sequence). The CDR3 extends over 11 amino acids. CDR3 sequence (DNA): TGCAGTTCCCGGGAGGGAAAGACCCAGTACTTC. Translated: CSSREGKTQYF.

The J gene is TRBJ2-7, the V gene TRBV4-1; D gene uncertain. The V gene's germline CDR1 is MGHRA and CDR2 YSYEKL. This CDR3 contains 14 residues. Trimming left V 0 bases short and J 2 bases short, with 8 bases between. The CDR3 DNA is TGCGCCAGCAGCCAAGATCCAAGCCCCTACGAGCAGTACTTC. Encoded protein: CASSQDPSPYEQYF.

The V and J genes are TRBV7-9 and TRBJ2-7; D not certain. Trimming took off 2 bases at V and 4 bases at J, with 6 bases between the two ends. In germline, CDR1 is SEHNR, CDR2 FQNEAQ (reference sequence). The length of the CDR3 is 12 residues. In nucleotides, the CDR3 is TGTGCCAGCAGCTTACCCGGGTACGAGCAGTACTTC. This codes for CASSLPGYEQYF.

The chain is built from TRBV9 and TRBJ2-1, with 7 nucleotides matching TRBD2. The CDR3 has 15 residues. The V gene's germline CDR1 is SGDLS and CDR2 YYNGEE. The V gene end was trimmed by 0 bases and the J gene end by 9 bases; junction bases not matched to a gene: 9. This CDR3 is CASSVVPSPGGEQFF. Written as DNA, the CDR3 is TGTGCCAGCAGCGTAGTCCCCAGCCCGGGGGGTGAGCAGTTCTTC.

The V gene is TRBV11-3, the J gene TRBJ2-7, with 7 bases fitting TRBD1. The CDR3 runs to 15 residues. Unmatched junction bases numbered 10, after V lost 5 bases and J lost 3 bases. CDR1 SGHNT and CDR2 YENEEA come from the germline V gene. The CDR3 bases are TGTGCCAGCAGCATCCGGGACAGACCTAACTACGAGCAGTACTTC. Translating it yields CASSIRDRPNYEQYF.

V and J are TRBV2 and TRBJ2-7, with unresolved D. Germline V gives CDR1 SNHLY, CDR2 FYNNEI. Trimming removed 5 bases at V and 2 bases at J, with 4 bases between. The CDR3 contains 11 residues. CDR3 DNA: TGTGCCAGCAGTCCTGCCTACGAGCAGTACTTC. Translation: CASSPAYEQYF.

This rearrangement joins TRBV13 to TRBJ2-7, with 10 positions matching TRBD1. The CDR3 sequence is 14 residues long. V lost 5 bases to trimming and J lost 2 bases; unmatched junction nucleotides: 3. Germline V gene data show CDR1 as PRHDT and CDR2 as FYEKMQ (reference sequence). The CDR3 sequence: CASSHGTGAYEQYF. CDR3 nucleotide sequence: TGTGCCAGCAGCCACGGGACAGGGGCCTACGAGCAGTACTTC.

This chain joins TRBV7-2 and TRBJ1-1; possible D gene TRBD1, 5 bases. In germline, CDR1 is SGHTA, CDR2 FQGNSA. This CDR3 is built from 17 residues. Trimming took off 2 bases at V and 7 bases at J, with 23 bases between the two ends. The CDR3 here is CASSLRGLATKTSEAFF. The DNA of the CDR3 is TGTGCCAGCAGCTTAAGGGGTCTCGCGACTAAGACTAGTGAAGCTTTCTTT.

CDR3 sequence (DNA): TGTGCCACCGGGCGCGGCTATGGCTACACCTTC. Its translation: CATGRGYGYTF. V and J are TRBV19 and TRBJ1-2; no clear D. Trimming shortened V by 10 bases and J by 4 bases, and 10 bases separated the two germline ends. CDR1 is LNHDA and CDR2 is SQIVND in the germline V gene (reference sequence). This CDR3 spans 11 amino acids.

This clone was recorded only once. The chain employs TRBV29-1 and TRBJ1-2; D gene uncertain. The CDR3 totals 11 residues. The V gene's germline CDR1 is SQVTM and CDR2 ANQGSEA. Trimming left V 7 bases short and J 5 bases short, with 11 bases between. The CDR3 sequence is CSAARVYGYTF. The DNA for the CDR3 is TGCAGCGCCGCGCGGGTTTATGGCTACACCTTC.

Regarding this clone: The same CDR3 can be traced to other DNA sequences in this sample. The chain uses TRBV11-3 and TRBJ1-4; 10 nucleotides agree with TRBD1. The germline CDR1 and CDR2 sequences are SGHNT and YENEEA. After removal of 1 base from V and 7 bases from J, the junction contained 0 bases not matched to a gene. There are 14 residues in the CDR3. CDR3 coding DNA: TGTGCCAGCAGCTTAGGACAGGGGGCTGAAAAACTGTTTTTT. It codes for CASSLGQGAEKLFF.

V usage is TRBV6-2 or TRBV6-3 and J usage is TRBJ1-2, with D possibly TRBD1 on 6 matching bases. The CDR3 totals 16 residues. V lost 5 bases and J lost 8, with 24 bases in between. The V gene's germline CDR1 is MNHEY and CDR2 SVGEGT. CDR3 region: CASSDPHREGSKGYTF. Here the CDR3 DNA reads TGTGCCAGCAGTGATCCCCACAGGGAAGGATCGAAGGGCTACACCTTC.

This rearrangement joins TRBV12-3 or TRBV12-4 to TRBJ2-7; no clear D. The V end lost 4 bases, the J end lost 3 bases, and 4 bases lay between the germline ends. The CDR3 sequence is 11 residues long. The CDR3 DNA sequence: TGTGCCAGCAGTTCCTACTACGAGCAGTACTTC. Amino acid sequence: CASSSYYEQYF.

This rearrangement joins TRBV7-4 to TRBJ2-1; the match to TRBD2 covers 8 bases. The CDR3 covers 15 residues. Germline loops: CDR1 SGHVT, CDR2 SQSDAQ. V gave up 3 bases and J gave up 0 bases; unmatched junction bases: 1. CDR3 coding DNA: TGTGCCAGCAGCTTTAGCGGGGACTCCTACAATGAGCAGTTCTTC. Translating gives CASSFSGDSYNEQFF.